Sequencing of this TCR beta chain was carried out in a study of shared clonotypes between healthy human individuals. Findings and limits, study-wide: On the whole, naive subsets had larger estimated richness than memory subsets had. Unshared clonotypes carried lower generation probabilities than those common to all four donors. Among donors, the sharing of clonotypes was expected to be influenced by sequencing depth.

This clone was seen a few times. Antigen unknown. CD45RO-negative cells were positively selected for CCR7, leaving out terminally differentiated effector memory CD45RA+ cells. Some clones are missing from TCRdb's copy, which holds only in-frame ones; the method was immunoSEQ multiplex PCR. The data contain around 2.1 million clones, roughly 91% of them singletons. The germline gives CDR1 SGHRS, CDR2 YFSETQ. The CDR3 covers 13 residues. V dropped 5 bases and J dropped 4 bases, with 12 bases sitting between them. The specimen sequenced was naive CD8+ T cells from PBMCs. The sequence was obtained from a man aged 18-30 years in good health. Some clones in this sample may be carry-over from other donors' samples. The chain uses TRBV5-1 and TRBJ1-1; D is undetermined. CDR3 residues: CASRWGSGTEAFF. The CDR3 DNA follows: TGCGCCAGCAGGTGGGGTAGTGGCACTGAAGCTTTCTTT.